This T cell receptor (beta chain) is from a study of PD-1 blockade in classical Hodgkin lymphoma. General study results and limits: CD4+ TCR diversity, unlike CD8+, rose significantly by C4D1. Complete responders entered with baseline diversity on par with newly diagnosed patients, the results showed.

Profiled with immunoSEQ multiplex PCR; TCRdb holds only in-frame clones, not every one. Of around 45,000 clones in the sample, about three quarters were seen once. Time point reported: cycle 4 day 1 (C4D1), after 6 weeks of nivolumab. Every patient had relapsed following autologous stem cell transplantation, and cohorts differed in brentuximab vedotin exposure. Regarding this clone: The antigen remains unidentified.

Germline V gene data show CDR1 as KGHSH and CDR2 as LQKENI. This CDR3 comprises 13 residues. Trimming removed 3 bases at V and 1 base at J, with 6 bases between. This material consisted of peripheral blood mononuclear cells (PBMCs), taken before the fourth cycle of nivolumab. This receptor was obtained from a human donor with classical Hodgkin lymphoma. This chain joins TRBV18 and TRBJ1-1, with D tentatively TRBD1 (6 bases). CDR3 coding DNA: TGTGCCAGCTCACCGACAGGGAACACTGAAGCTTTCTTT. Residues: CASSPTGNTEAFF.